This is a list of T cell receptor beta chains from one sample in a study of identical twins. TCRdb reprocessed the 5' RACE reads via MiXCR and lists one record per CDR3 protein. The sample consists of roughly 230,000 distinct CDR3 sequences, 6.5% to 9.5% of them appearing once. Separately, the same data were catalogued under a study of yellow fever vaccine responses in identical twins.

The sample taken for sequencing was CD8+ T cells sorted from blood. Receptor source: a woman aged 18-30 years in good health. Each CDR3 is given with its conserved first and last residue. Each record gives: clone size, V gene, J gene, D gene, CDR3 DNA, CDR3 protein. D genes are given only for firm matches. The size field is filled for only some rows; it gives once, few, many or a size class.

abundance: many
v_gene: TRBV3-1
j_gene: TRBJ2-6
d_gene: TRBD1
CDR3nt: TGTGCCAGCAGCCAGGACAGGGAGTCCCTCTTTGGGGCCAACGTCCTGACTTTC
CDR3aa: CASSQDRESLFGANVLTF

abundance: many
v_gene: TRBV27
j_gene: TRBJ2-7
d_gene: NA
CDR3nt: TGTGCCAGCAGCCAGCCCCTCCGGCCCTACGAGCAGTACTTC
CDR3aa: CASSQPLRPYEQYF

abundance: few
v_gene: TRBV29-1
j_gene: TRBJ2-2
d_gene: TRBD1
CDR3nt: TGCAGCGCCGAGGGGACAGGGTTTCACGGGGAGCTGTTTTTT
CDR3aa: CSAEGTGFHGELFF

abundance: NA
v_gene: TRBV20-1
j_gene: TRBJ2-5
d_gene: NA
CDR3nt: TGCAGTGCTAGTGGTGGGGAGGCTCTGGAGACCCAGTACTTC
CDR3aa: CSASGGEALETQYF

abundance: few
v_gene: TRBV27
j_gene: TRBJ2-1
d_gene: NA
CDR3nt: TGTGCCAGCAGCCTTTCCCCCCGGAATGAGCAGTTCTTC
CDR3aa: CASSLSPRNEQFF

abundance: NA
v_gene: TRBV27
j_gene: TRBJ1-4
d_gene: NA
CDR3nt: TGTGCCAGCACTCACCTCTGGGCAGGGCCTGAAAAACTGTTTTTT
CDR3aa: CASTHLWAGPEKLFF

abundance: few
v_gene: TRBV29-1
j_gene: TRBJ2-3
d_gene: NA
CDR3nt: TGCAGCGTTGAAGATACCAGGGATGGCACAGATACGCAGTATTTT
CDR3aa: CSVEDTRDGTDTQYF

abundance: many
v_gene: TRBV6-1
j_gene: TRBJ2-6
d_gene: NA
CDR3nt: TGTGCCAGCTTCCCTTGGAACTCTGGGGCCAACGTCCTGACTTTC
CDR3aa: CASFPWNSGANVLTF

abundance: many
v_gene: TRBV2
j_gene: TRBJ2-1
d_gene: NA
CDR3nt: TGTGCCAGCAGAGAGAAGACAGGATTCGATGAGCAGTTCTTC
CDR3aa: CASREKTGFDEQFF

abundance: many
v_gene: TRBV7-8
j_gene: TRBJ1-5
d_gene: NA
CDR3nt: TGTGCCAGCAGCCCAGACTACATTACCCCCTGGGGAAAGAACGGCCAGCCCCAGCATTTT
CDR3aa: CASSPDYITPWGKNGQPQHF

abundance: NA
v_gene: TRBV5-6
j_gene: TRBJ2-1
d_gene: TRBD2
CDR3nt: TGTGCCAGCAGCTTGGCGGGCTCGGGGGGGTCCTACAATGAGCAGTTCTTC
CDR3aa: CASSLAGSGGSYNEQFF

abundance: many
v_gene: TRBV6-5
j_gene: TRBJ2-3
d_gene: NA
CDR3nt: TGTGCCAGCAGTTACTCGGGGCCAGATACGCAGTATTTT
CDR3aa: CASSYSGPDTQYF

abundance: NA
v_gene: TRBV9
j_gene: TRBJ2-7
d_gene: TRBD1
CDR3nt: TGTGCCTCCACCCCGTACCTGGACAGGGGCCACGGCTACGAGCAGTACTTC
CDR3aa: CASTPYLDRGHGYEQYF

abundance: NA
v_gene: TRBV11-2
j_gene: TRBJ2-3
d_gene: TRBD1
CDR3nt: TGTGCCAGCAGCGCGCCGACAGGGTTCAGCTCAGATACGCAGTATTTT
CDR3aa: CASSAPTGFSSDTQYF

abundance: NA
v_gene: TRBV29-1
j_gene: TRBJ2-3
d_gene: TRBD1
CDR3nt: TGCAGCGCCCGGGACAGCCTCACAGATACGCAGTATTTT
CDR3aa: CSARDSLTDTQYF

abundance: NA
v_gene: TRBV20-1
j_gene: TRBJ2-7
d_gene: TRBD2
CDR3nt: TGCAGTGCTAGAGATCCCTGGGGCGGGAGGGGGGAAAATGAGGAGCAGTACTTC
CDR3aa: CSARDPWGGRGENEEQYF

abundance: NA
v_gene: TRBV10-2
j_gene: TRBJ2-5
d_gene: NA
CDR3nt: TGCGCCAGCAGTGATCCGCGGGGACAAGAGACCCAGTACTTC
CDR3aa: CASSDPRGQETQYF

abundance: many
v_gene: TRBV5-1
j_gene: TRBJ2-7
d_gene: TRBD1
CDR3nt: TGCGCCAGCAGCTTGGCGGGACAGAGCTCCTACGAGCAGTACTTC
CDR3aa: CASSLAGQSSYEQYF

abundance: many
v_gene: TRBV4-2
j_gene: TRBJ2-3
d_gene: NA
CDR3nt: TGTGCCAGCAGCCAAGAACCGGTTTACCAAGGAGATACGCAGTATTTT
CDR3aa: CASSQEPVYQGDTQYF

abundance: few
v_gene: TRBV20-1
j_gene: TRBJ1-5
d_gene: TRBD1
CDR3nt: TGCAGTGCTAGAGATTTAGGGACAGGGGACAATCAGCCCCAGCATTTT
CDR3aa: CSARDLGTGDNQPQHF

abundance: many
v_gene: TRBV4-3
j_gene: TRBJ2-2
d_gene: NA
CDR3nt: TGCGCCAGCAGCCAAGACGGGGGGCTGAACACCGGGGAGCTGTTTTTT
CDR3aa: CASSQDGGLNTGELFF

abundance: NA
v_gene: TRBV10-1
j_gene: TRBJ2-7
d_gene: TRBD2
CDR3nt: TGCGCCAGCAGTGATCCGGGACTAGATTATGAGCAGTACTTC
CDR3aa: CASSDPGLDYEQYF

abundance: few
v_gene: TRBV2
j_gene: TRBJ2-3
d_gene: NA
CDR3nt: TGTGCCAGCACAAGGGCAGCGGACACAGATACGCAGTATTTT
CDR3aa: CASTRAADTDTQYF

abundance: NA
v_gene: TRBV5-6
j_gene: TRBJ1-1
d_gene: NA
CDR3nt: TGTGCCAGCAGCTTGTCCGGCAGGGCGACATATATGAACACTGAAGCTTTCTTT
CDR3aa: CASSLSGRATYMNTEAFF

abundance: NA
v_gene: TRBV11-1
j_gene: TRBJ2-1
d_gene: TRBD2
CDR3nt: TGTGCCAGCAGCGTGGGTCCGATGGGACTAGCGGGGGGGACCTACAATGAGCAGTTCTTC
CDR3aa: CASSVGPMGLAGGTYNEQFF

abundance: NA
v_gene: TRBV20-1
j_gene: TRBJ2-7
d_gene: NA
CDR3nt: TGCAGTGCTAGAGGTCGACAGCTGTCCATCCCCTACGAGCAGTACTTC
CDR3aa: CSARGRQLSIPYEQYF

abundance: NA
v_gene: TRBV20-1
j_gene: TRBJ2-1
d_gene: NA
CDR3nt: TGCAGTGCTAGCGGGATGGACTACAATGAGCAGTTCTTC
CDR3aa: CSASGMDYNEQFF

abundance: many
v_gene: TRBV12-3/TRBV12-4
j_gene: TRBJ2-5
d_gene: TRBD2
CDR3nt: TGTGCCAGCAGCCCGGGGGGGAGAGAGACCCAGTACTTC
CDR3aa: CASSPGGRETQYF

abundance: once
v_gene: TRBV9
j_gene: TRBJ1-6
d_gene: NA
CDR3nt: TGTGCCAGCAGCGTAGTCGGGAATTCACCCCTCCACTTT
CDR3aa: CASSVVGNSPLHF

abundance: NA
v_gene: TRBV12-3/TRBV12-4
j_gene: TRBJ2-7
d_gene: NA
CDR3nt: TGTGCCAGCAGTTGGGGGTGGTACGAGCAGTACTTC
CDR3aa: CASSWGWYEQYF

abundance: few
v_gene: TRBV5-6
j_gene: TRBJ1-2
d_gene: NA
CDR3nt: TGTGCCAGCAGCTCCCAGGGCTATGGCTACACCTTC
CDR3aa: CASSSQGYGYTF

abundance: NA
v_gene: TRBV10-2
j_gene: TRBJ2-2
d_gene: NA
CDR3nt: TGCGCCAGCAGTGTTTCAGGGGCCGGGGAGCTGTTTTTT
CDR3aa: CASSVSGAGELFF

abundance: few
v_gene: TRBV7-2
j_gene: TRBJ1-2
d_gene: NA
CDR3nt: TGTGCCAGCAGCCCTGGGACACTCTATGGCTACACCTTC
CDR3aa: CASSPGTLYGYTF

abundance: many
v_gene: TRBV7-9
j_gene: TRBJ2-1
d_gene: TRBD2
CDR3nt: TGTGCCAGCAGCAGCCGACTAGCGGGGAAAACCTACAATGAGCAGTTCTTC
CDR3aa: CASSSRLAGKTYNEQFF

abundance: few
v_gene: TRBV7-9
j_gene: TRBJ2-1
d_gene: TRBD2
CDR3nt: TGTGCCAGCAGCTTAGCTAGCGGGACCCCTTTCTACAATGAGCAGTTCTTC
CDR3aa: CASSLASGTPFYNEQFF

abundance: NA
v_gene: TRBV18
j_gene: TRBJ2-3
d_gene: NA
CDR3nt: TGTGCCAGCTCACCACCTCCTAGCGGCACAGATACGCAGTATTTT
CDR3aa: CASSPPPSGTDTQYF

abundance: many
v_gene: TRBV12-3/TRBV12-4
j_gene: TRBJ2-2
d_gene: NA
CDR3nt: TGTGCCAGCAGTTTAACCACCGGGGAGCTGTTTTTT
CDR3aa: CASSLTTGELFF

abundance: NA
v_gene: TRBV7-7
j_gene: TRBJ2-7
d_gene: NA
CDR3nt: TGTGCTAGCAGCTTAGAACTAGGGGACTACGAGCAGTACTTC
CDR3aa: CASSLELGDYEQYF

abundance: NA
v_gene: TRBV3-1
j_gene: TRBJ2-5
d_gene: TRBD1
CDR3nt: TGTGCCAGCAGGGAACAGGGGTCGCCAGAGACCCAGTACTTC
CDR3aa: CASREQGSPETQYF

abundance: many
v_gene: TRBV6-5
j_gene: TRBJ2-1
d_gene: NA
CDR3nt: TGTGCCAGCAGTTACTCCGATGAGCAGTTCTTC
CDR3aa: CASSYSDEQFF

abundance: few
v_gene: TRBV5-5
j_gene: TRBJ2-2
d_gene: NA
CDR3nt: TGTGCCAGCAGCTTGTGGGGCGGTAATTCCGGGGAGCTGTTTTTT
CDR3aa: CASSLWGGNSGELFF

abundance: NA
v_gene: TRBV12-3/TRBV12-4
j_gene: TRBJ1-1
d_gene: TRBD1
CDR3nt: TGTGCCAGCAGCGTCCCGGGACAGGGGATTTTGGGGGACACTGAAGCTTTCTTT
CDR3aa: CASSVPGQGILGDTEAFF

abundance: NA
v_gene: TRBV7-6
j_gene: TRBJ2-5
d_gene: NA
CDR3nt: TGTGCCAGCAGCCCCCGGACTGTACAAGAGACCCAGTACTTC
CDR3aa: CASSPRTVQETQYF

abundance: many
v_gene: TRBV7-8
j_gene: TRBJ1-4
d_gene: NA
CDR3nt: TGTGCCAGCAGCCATAACCTTGGGATGACGACTAATGAAAAACTGTTTTTT
CDR3aa: CASSHNLGMTTNEKLFF

abundance: many
v_gene: TRBV4-3
j_gene: TRBJ2-1
d_gene: TRBD2
CDR3nt: TGCGCCAGCAGCCAAGGACTAGCGGGAGATTTTTTCCCTGAGCAGTTCTTC
CDR3aa: CASSQGLAGDFFPEQFF

abundance: NA
v_gene: TRBV9
j_gene: TRBJ2-1
d_gene: NA
CDR3nt: TGTGCCAGCAGCCCTAACACCAATGAGCAGTTCTTC
CDR3aa: CASSPNTNEQFF

abundance: few
v_gene: TRBV20-1
j_gene: TRBJ2-1
d_gene: TRBD2
CDR3nt: TGCAGTGCCCGGCCCCTAGCGGTCTACAATGAGCAGTTCTTC
CDR3aa: CSARPLAVYNEQFF

abundance: NA
v_gene: TRBV28
j_gene: TRBJ2-7
d_gene: NA
CDR3nt: TGTGCCAGCAGTTTAGTTGCGGACAGCTCCTACGAGCAGTACTTC
CDR3aa: CASSLVADSSYEQYF

abundance: NA
v_gene: TRBV29-1
j_gene: TRBJ2-1
d_gene: NA
CDR3nt: TGCAGCGTTGAAGGTAGCGCGACAAGGGACTACAATGAGCAGTTCTTC
CDR3aa: CSVEGSATRDYNEQFF